Here is one T cell receptor beta chain with its context. The antigen remains undetermined. Germline CDR1 and CDR2: SGHNT and YENEEA. The J segment lost 5 bases and the V segment lost 2 bases, leaving 10 bases of the junction unmatched. The length of the CDR3 is 16 residues. The data derive from a study of OX40 agonist ivuxolimab in advanced cancers. Background on the study: Each patient was given ivuxolimab into a vein every 2 weeks, at 0.01 to 10 mg/kg.

Here immunoSEQ multiplex PCR was the method, and the copy in TCRdb shows in-frame clones only, minus some. Altogether tens of thousands of clones are present, approximately 89% being singletons, with the ten largest covering 0.81%. General observations from the study: At doses 0.1 to 3.0 mg/kg, CD4+ and CD8+ clones expanded. Undetermined was the antigen specificity of the expanded peripheral T cells.

This chain links TRBV11-3 with TRBJ2-5; 8 bases are shared with TRBD2. The TCR was taken from an adult with an advanced solid tumor such as melanoma, head and neck, liver or kidney cancer. The sequences come from CD4+ or CD8+ T cells sorted from blood, collected in a trial of the OX40 agonist ivuxolimab. Here the CDR3 reads CASSLYSGSGWETQYF. DNA for the CDR3: TGTGCCAGCAGCTTATACAGCGGGAGCGGTTGGGAGACCCAGTACTTC.